The 19 T cell receptor beta chains below were found in one sample sequenced in a study of T cell changes during pregnancy in multiple sclerosis (dated by TCRdb to about 2019). The method was the immunoSEQ multiplex PCR assay. This is the immuneACCESS table as TCRdb keeps it, with only in-frame sequences that have V and J called. A part of the clones is gone; compared with another copy, unresolved V genes explain less than half, and the rest is unexplained. The sample table shows 40,000 to 60,000 clones, and over 85% are seen once. 0.4% to 0.55% of the sample is taken by the ten largest. Source: CD4+ T cells from peripheral blood mononuclear cells, taken in the first trimester of pregnancy. The origin of the receptors is a female donor with multiple sclerosis, enrolled in a pregnancy study.

The rearrangement uses TRBV14 and TRBJ2-5, with D perhaps matching TRBD1 (5 bases). There are 15 residues in the CDR3. V lost 1 base and J lost 3, with 12 bases in between. From germline, CDR1 is SGHDN and CDR2 FVKESK. The CDR3 is CASSQGGKGKETQYF. The CDR3 region has the DNA TGTGCCAGCAGCCAAGGTGGTAAGGGGAAAGAGACCCAGTACTTC.

CDR3 loop: CASSLGRGGWGAQYF. CDR3 coding DNA: TGTGCCAGCAGCTTAGGACGGGGGGGATGGGGGGCCCAGTACTTC. The rearrangement joins TRBV7-2 to TRBJ2-5; 8 positions match TRBD2. Trimming cost V 1 base and J 9 bases; bases outside gene matches: 10. The CDR3 is made up of 15 amino acids. Per germline, CDR1 SGHTA and CDR2 FQGNSA.

The J gene is TRBJ2-7, the V gene TRBV5-1, with TRBD2 matching 14 bases. The CDR3 loop spans 16 amino acids. V trimming: 4 bases; J trimming: 3 bases; junction bases outside the gene matches: 6. The germline V gene encodes CDR1 SGHRS and CDR2 YFSETQ. The chain's CDR3 is CASSPGLAGAVYEQYF. As DNA, the CDR3 is TGCGCCAGCAGCCCGGGACTAGCGGGGGCCGTCTACGAGCAGTACTTC.

V gene TRBV6-4 combines with J gene TRBJ1-6, with 8 bases lining up with TRBD1. CDR1 is MRHNA, CDR2 SNTAGT, per germline. The CDR3 has 13 amino acids. Trimming at V came to 11 bases and at J to 6 bases, leaving 6 bases not matched to a gene. The CDR3 is CASAGGPNSPLHF. The CDR3 nucleotides are TGTGCCTCGGCAGGGGGCCCTAATTCACCCCTCCACTTT.

The chain recombines TRBV11-2 with TRBJ2-6; 8 bases agree with TRBD1. V was clipped by 8 bases and J by 2 bases; unmatched bases: 14. This CDR3 is built from 18 residues. Germline CDR1 SGHAT, CDR2 FQNNGV. For the CDR3, the DNA is TGTGCCAGCTCTAGTCAGTGGGCAGGGGGCCCTGGGGCCAACGTCCTGACTTTC. Its protein product is CASSSQWAGGPGANVLTF. Full variable domain (remainder filled in from reference TRBV11-2 and TRBJ2-6): EAGVAQSPRYKIIEKRQSVAFWCNPISGHATLYWYQQILGQGPKLLIQFQNNGVVDDSQLPKDRFSAERLKGVDSTLKIQPAKLEDSAVYLCASSSQWAGGPGANVLTFGAGSRLTVL.

In its sample, this clone was seen once. The chain combines TRBV7-6 with TRBJ1-1; the D is unclear. V gave up 2 bases and J gave up 2 bases, with 6 bases separating them. The CDR3 contains 13 residues. The V gene's germline CDR1 is SGHVS and CDR2 FNYEAQ. The CDR3 here is CASSLSHNTEAFF. The CDR3 region has the DNA TGTGCCAGCAGCTTAAGCCACAACACTGAAGCTTTCTTT. The variable domain in full, completed from reference TRBV7-6 and TRBJ1-1, reads GAGVSQSPRYKVTKRGQDVALRCDPISGHVSLYWYRQALGQGPEFLTYFNYEAQQDKSGLPNDRFSAERPEGSISTLTIQRTEQRDSAMYRCASSLSHNTEAFFGQGTRLTVV.

This clone came up once. The V call is TRBV29-1, the J call TRBJ2-7, with D tentatively TRBD2 (6 bases). This CDR3 is built from 15 residues. Germline V gene sequence: CDR1 SQVTM, CDR2 ANQGSEA. V was shortened by 4 bases and J by 1 base, with 17 bases between the two germline ends. The CDR3 loop is CSVATSLRTSYEQYF. CDR3 sequence (DNA): TGCAGCGTTGCTACTAGCCTGCGAACTTCCTACGAGCAGTACTTC.

The CDR3: CASSYPERDTSYGYTF. DNA for the CDR3: TGTGCCAGCAGTTACCCAGAGAGGGACACCTCCTATGGCTACACCTTC. V usage is TRBV6-6 and J usage is TRBJ1-2; possibly TRBD1 for D (6 bases). Trimming shortened V by 2 bases and J by 4 bases, and 17 bases separated the two germline ends. The CDR3 is 16 amino acids. Germline CDR1 and CDR2: MNHNY and SVGAGI (reference sequence).

The V gene is TRBV6-6, the J gene TRBJ1-5; 9 positions agree with TRBD1. CDR1 MNHNY and CDR2 SVGAGI come from the germline V gene (reference sequence). After removal of 2 bases from V and 7 bases from J, the junction contained 9 bases not matched to a gene. The CDR3 loop spans 16 amino acids. CDR3 nucleotide sequence: TGTGCCAGCAGTTACCGGGGACAGGGCATGAGGCAGCCCCAGCATTTT. Translation: CASSYRGQGMRQPQHF.

The chain has TRBV6-6 and TRBJ1-1, with D perhaps matching TRBD1 (6 bases). Germline CDR1 reads MNHNY; CDR2 reads SVGAGI (reference sequence). Trimming pared 6 bases from V and 3 bases from J, leaving 8 bases between. This CDR3 is built from 12 residues. CDR3 DNA sequence: TGTGCCAGCAGACAGGGTGACACTGAAGCTTTCTTT. Translated: CASRQGDTEAFF.

The CDR3 loop reads CASSPGLAMETQYF. As DNA, the CDR3 is TGTGCCAGCAGCCCGGGACTAGCGATGGAGACCCAGTACTTC. The chain is built from TRBV7-9 and TRBJ2-5; 10 bases agree with TRBD2. Looked up from germline, CDR1 is SEHNR and CDR2 is FQNEAQ (reference sequence). Unmatched junction bases numbered 5, after V lost 5 bases and J lost 5 bases. The CDR3 is made up of 14 amino acids.

V and J are TRBV6-5 and TRBJ2-1; no reliable D call. The V end lost 6 bases, the J end lost 9 bases, and 12 bases lay between the germline ends. Looked up from germline, CDR1 is MNHEY and CDR2 is SVGAGI. The CDR3 loop spans 12 amino acids. In DNA form, the CDR3 reads TGTGCCAGCAGCTCACCAGGAAGTGAGCAGTTCTTC. Protein product: CASSSPGSEQFF.

This chain links TRBV2 with TRBJ1-5, with D perhaps matching TRBD1 (5 bases). This CDR3 has 14 residues. CDR1 SNHLY and CDR2 FYNNEI come from the germline V gene. V lost 0 bases and J 9 bases, leaving 12 bases between the germline ends. CDR3 nucleotides: TGTGCCAGCAGTGAAGCGTACCGGGGGGGGCCCCAGCATTTT. This sequence encodes CASSEAYRGGPQHF. Together with reference TRBV2 and TRBJ1-5, the CDR3 gives the full variable domain: EPEVTQTPSHQVTQMGQEVILRCVPISNHLYFYWYRQILGQKVEFLVSFYNNEISEKSEIFDDQFSVERPDGSNFTLKIRSTKLEDSAMYFCASSEAYRGGPQHFGDGTRLSIL.

The V call is TRBV5-5, the J call TRBJ1-5; the D gene is possibly TRBD1 (6 bases). The CDR3 totals 14 residues. Germline CDR1 is SGHKS and CDR2 is YYEKEE (reference sequence). V was trimmed by 4 bases and J by 4 bases, leaving 12 bases between them. The CDR3 loop reads CASSQTGINQPQHF. The CDR3, as DNA: TGTGCCAGCAGCCAGACAGGAATTAATCAGCCCCAGCATTTT.

The CDR3 sequence: CASRVPGQKNEKLFF. The CDR3 coding sequence is TGTGCCAGTAGAGTCCCGGGACAAAAAAATGAAAAACTGTTTTTT. The V and J genes are TRBV19 and TRBJ1-4; TRBD1 might be the D (6 bases). The CDR3 length is 15 residues. V dropped 6 bases and J dropped 5 bases, with 16 bases sitting between them. The germline V gene encodes CDR1 LNHDA and CDR2 SQIVND (reference sequence).

The rearrangement uses TRBV6-5 and TRBJ1-1; D might be TRBD1 (6 bases). Trimming shortened V by 11 bases and J by 0 bases, and 13 bases separated the two germline ends. The length of the CDR3 is 13 residues. Per the germline V gene, CDR1 is MNHEY and CDR2 is SVGAGI. The CDR3 is CASKGGLNTEAFF. CDR3 in DNA: TGTGCCTCAAAGGGGGGGTTGAACACTGAAGCTTTCTTT.

The chain carries TRBV30 and TRBJ1-4; D perhaps matches TRBD1 (6 bases). There are 15 residues in the CDR3. CDR1 is GTSNPN and CDR2 is SVGIG in the germline V gene (reference sequence). V shed 4 bases and J shed 3 bases, with 15 bases lying between them. The CDR3 loop is CAWNPLAGANEKLFF. CDR3 nucleotides: TGTGCCTGGAACCCCCTGGCAGGGGCTAATGAAAAACTGTTTTTT.

The chain has TRBV29-1 and TRBJ2-1, with D unresolved. This CDR3 is 14 amino acids long. The germline CDR1 and CDR2 sequences are SQVTM and ANQGSEA. V lost 2 bases and J 3 bases, leaving 11 bases between the germline ends. The DNA of the CDR3 is TGCAGCGTTGAAAAGCCGTTCGTCTACAATGAGCAGTTCTTC. Translation gives CSVEKPFVYNEQFF.

About this clone: At the DNA level, this CDR3 is encoded by other sequences in the same sample as well. V is TRBV14 and J is TRBJ2-5; 9 bases agree with TRBD2. There are 15 residues in the CDR3. CDR1 SGHDN and CDR2 FVKESK come from the germline V gene. The V gene end was trimmed by 2 bases and the J gene end by 6 bases; junction bases not matched to a gene: 7. The CDR3 loop is CASSQRLAGNQTQYF. CDR3 DNA sequence: TGTGCCAGCAGCCAACGTCTAGCGGGGAATCAGACCCAGTACTTC.